This passage covers 28 T cell receptor beta chains from one sample sequenced in a study of T cells in Graves' hyperthyroidism and ophthalmopathy. RNA transcripts gave rise to amplified TCR beta CDR3 regions. In the first-round RT-PCR of the TCR CDR3, the HTBI primer set was used. TCRdb re-called the multiplex PCR reads with MiXCR, one entry per CDR3 protein. Of around 250,000 distinct CDR3 sequences listed, roughly 22% are singletons. The sequenced sample was blood. These receptors came from a woman between 40 and 55 years old with Graves' ophthalmopathy.

This chain connects TRBV28 to TRBJ2-7; D is unresolved. This CDR3 spans 14 amino acids. The ends were cut back, 8 bases at V and 3 bases at J, with 17 bases in the middle. The germline V gene encodes CDR1 MDHEN and CDR2 SYDVKM. The CDR3 region has the DNA TGTGCCAGCGGGATAGGACCGAGAAACTACGAGCAGTACTTC. Translated, it gives CASGIGPRNYEQYF.

This clonotype showed up many times. The chain employs TRBV2 and TRBJ1-1, with 7 bases identical to TRBD1. The CDR3 consists of 16 residues. CDR1 and CDR2 (germline): SNHLY, FYNNEI. With V trimmed by 5 bases and J by 4 bases, 13 bases remained unmatched. CDR3 sequence: CASSRVPSDRTTEAFF. CDR3 in DNA: TGTGCCAGCAGTCGTGTCCCGTCGGACAGGACCACTGAAGCTTTCTTT.

This clonotype came up many times. The chain is built from TRBV7-2 and TRBJ2-4, with D possibly TRBD2 on 5 matching bases. V lost 8 bases to trimming and J lost 0 bases, with 8 bases between them. Germline loops: CDR1 SGHTA, CDR2 FQGNSA. This CDR3 has 13 amino acids. The DNA of the CDR3 is TGTGCCAGCGCCGGACTAGCCAAAAACATTCAGTACTTC. It translates to CASAGLAKNIQYF.

This clonotype has a count of ten or more. The chain uses TRBV28 and TRBJ2-7; perhaps TRBD1 as D (6 bases). The germline CDR1 and CDR2 sequences are MDHEN and SYDVKM. The CDR3 runs 15 residues. V was shortened by 5 bases and J by 3 bases, with 17 bases between the two germline ends. In nucleotides, the CDR3 is TGTGCCAGCAGTGGGACCGGGACACGACACTACGAGCAGTACTTC. Translation gives CASSGTGTRHYEQYF.

This clonotype was observed at least ten times. Relative to the germline gene, one junction end is altered; a read error may explain this. The chain carries TRBV28 and TRBJ2-7; D is possibly TRBD1 (6 bases). CDR1 and CDR2 from the germline V gene are MDHEN and SYDVKM. CDR3 length: 15 residues. The CDR3 sequence: CASSDLDRDPYEQCF. CDR3 DNA: TGTGCCAGCAGTGACTTGGACAGAGACCCCTACGAGCAGTGCTTC. Looking up the rest from reference TRBV28 and TRBJ2-7 gives the full variable domain: DVKVTQSSRYLVKRTGEKVFLECVQDMDHENMFWYRQDPGLGLRLIYFSYDVKMKEKGDIPEGYSVSREKKERFSLILESASTNQTSMYLCASSDLDRDPYEQCFGPGTRLTVT.

This clonotype showed up many times. The chain joins TRBV14 to TRBJ1-1; a possible D gene is TRBD1 (5 bases). The CDR3 sequence is 13 residues long. The germline gives CDR1 SGHDN, CDR2 FVKESK. V was cut by 1 base and J by 3 bases, with 6 bases left in between. The CDR3 region has the DNA TGTGCCAGCAGCCAAGTGACAGACACTGAAGCTTTCTTT. It encodes CASSQVTDTEAFF.

This clonotype was counted ten times or more. This chain uses TRBV25-1 with TRBJ2-5, with D hard to call. Per the germline V gene, CDR1 is MGHDK and CDR2 is SYGVNS. The CDR3 sequence is 14 residues long. Deletions cut 5 bases from V and 4 bases from J, with 14 bases between. CDR3 region: CASSFGYSRETQYF. For the CDR3, the DNA is TGTGCCAGCAGTTTTGGTTACAGCAGAGAGACCCAGTACTTC.

This clonotype has ten or more counts. The chain carries TRBV4-1 and TRBJ2-1; 13 positions match TRBD2. Germline loops: CDR1 MGHRA, CDR2 YSYEKL. The length of the CDR3 is 15 residues. V dropped 2 bases and J dropped 6; count of bases not matched to a gene: 1. DNA of the CDR3: TGCGCCAGCAGCCAAACTAGCGGGAGGGCCAATGAGCAGTTCTTC. This codes for CASSQTSGRANEQFF.

Many counts were recorded for this clonotype. The chain carries TRBV5-1 and TRBJ2-2; no reliable D call. V lost 1 base to trimming and J lost 7 bases, with 5 bases between them. The CDR3 spans 12 residues. Germline V gives CDR1 SGHRS, CDR2 YFSETQ. DNA for the CDR3: TGCGCCAGCAGCTTGAATGGCGGGGAGCTGTTTTTT. Translating it yields CASSLNGGELFF.

This clonotype was counted only a few times. This rearrangement joins TRBV12-3 or TRBV12-4 to TRBJ1-1, with D unresolved. Trimming shortened V by 7 bases and J by 4 bases, and 19 bases separated the two germline ends. The CDR3 is 15 residues long. As DNA, the CDR3 is TGTGCCAGCATCCCCGGCGGGAATACTGCCACTGAAGCTTTCTTT. Amino acid sequence: CASIPGGNTATEAFF.

In its sample, this clonotype was seen many times. DNA for the CDR3: TGCAGTGCTGGCACTACGTACGCTGCCTACGAGCAGTACTTC. Translation gives CSAGTTYAAYEQYF. The rearrangement links TRBV20-1 to TRBJ2-7; no definite D call. Between the trimmed V and J ends, which lost 5 bases and 2 bases, there was a span of 16 bases. The CDR3 has 14 amino acids. From germline, CDR1 is DFQATT and CDR2 SNEGSKA (reference sequence).

This chain connects TRBV12-3 or TRBV12-4 to TRBJ1-2; D possibly corresponds to TRBD1 (6 bases). The length of the CDR3 is 13 residues. The V gene lost 5 bases and the J gene lost 8 bases, with 15 bases spanning the gap. The CDR3 region is CASSRTGLGGYTF. CDR3 nucleotide sequence: TGTGCCAGCAGTCGTACAGGGTTGGGCGGCTACACCTTC.

The chain uses TRBV20-1 and TRBJ2-7; a weak D match, TRBD2 (6 bases). CDR1 and CDR2 from the germline V gene are DFQATT and SNEGSKA (reference sequence). V was clipped by 0 bases and J by 0 bases, with 12 bases between them. This CDR3 is 15 amino acids long. The CDR3 sequence is CSARDRASVSYEQYF. In DNA, the CDR3 is TGCAGTGCTAGAGATAGGGCTAGCGTCTCCTACGAGCAGTACTTC.

This clonotype was seen repeatedly, ten times or more. This chain uses TRBV5-1 with TRBJ2-7; D uncertain. The germline V gene has CDR1 SGHRS and CDR2 YFSETQ. V was clipped by 4 bases and J by 0 bases, with 11 bases between them. The CDR3 runs 14 residues. The CDR3 loop is CASSLAPTSYEQYF. The CDR3 coding sequence is TGCGCCAGCAGCCTGGCGCCGACCTCCTACGAGCAGTACTTC.

This clonotype was counted many times. This chain links TRBV28 with TRBJ2-7, with 9 bases that match TRBD1. The CDR3 is 15 amino acids. CDR1 is MDHEN, CDR2 SYDVKM, per germline. The J segment lost 6 bases and the V segment lost 6 bases, leaving 12 bases of the junction unmatched. The CDR3 DNA is TGTGCCAGCAGAACCCCGGGACAGGGTGTCAGCGAGCAGTACTTC. Protein: CASRTPGQGVSEQYF.

This clonotype was observed at least ten times. The CDR3 DNA follows: TGCGCCAGCAGCCAAGATCAAGGGCTGCAAGGAAACACCATATATTTT. This translates into CASSQDQGLQGNTIYF. The rearrangement uses TRBV4-1 and TRBJ1-3; D is unclear. The CDR3 contains 16 residues. Trimming removed 0 bases at V and 4 bases at J, with 13 bases between. Germline CDR1 is MGHRA and CDR2 is YSYEKL.

This clonotype appeared many times. The V call is TRBV20-1, the J call TRBJ2-5; D tentatively fits TRBD1 or TRBD2 (5 bases each). The ends were cut back, 6 bases at V and 6 bases at J, with 17 bases in the middle. Germline V gene data show CDR1 as DFQATT and CDR2 as SNEGSKA (reference sequence). The CDR3 runs to 13 residues. The CDR3 nucleotides are TGCAGTGCGGGGGACGCAGGCGTAAAGACCCAGTACTTC. Amino acids: CSAGDAGVKTQYF.

This clonotype was seen ten or more times. V is TRBV7-3 and J is TRBJ1-3; possibly TRBD1 for D (6 bases). Trimming stripped 5 bases from V and 0 bases from J, with 26 bases between. The CDR3 totals 20 residues. Germline V gives CDR1 SGHTA, CDR2 FQGTGA. The CDR3 loop is CASSNLRPGHPYNSGNTIYF. The CDR3 DNA sequence: TGTGCCAGCAGCAACCTAAGACCGGGACATCCCTATAACTCTGGAAACACCATATATTTT.

The table lists this clonotype with many counts. The chain recombines TRBV5-1 with TRBJ1-2; D is undetermined. V dropped 0 bases and J dropped 1 base, with 4 bases sitting between them. Germline V gives CDR1 SGHRS, CDR2 YFSETQ. The CDR3 loop spans 13 amino acids. CDR3 sequence: CASSLDDNYGYTF. Here the CDR3 DNA reads TGCGCCAGCAGCTTGGACGATAACTATGGCTACACCTTC.

This clonotype was recorded at least ten times. V gene TRBV3-1 combines with J gene TRBJ1-1; D is undetermined. CDR1 and CDR2 (germline): LGHDT, YNNKEL (reference sequence). Between the trimmed V and J ends, which lost 3 bases and 7 bases, there was a span of 9 bases. This CDR3 has 12 residues. CDR3 DNA sequence: TGTGCCAGCAGCCACCGCGGCGGTGAAGCTTTCTTT. As protein: CASSHRGGEAFF.

This clonotype was recorded at least ten times. This chain connects TRBV18 to TRBJ2-7; weak D call: TRBD1 (6 bases). The CDR3 covers 13 residues. Trimming left V 4 bases short and J 1 base short, with 8 bases between. Germline-derived CDR1 and CDR2 are KGHSH and LQKENI. The CDR3 sequence is CASSRQESYEQYF. CDR3 DNA sequence: TGTGCCAGCTCACGACAGGAGTCCTACGAGCAGTACTTC.

This clonotype appeared many times. V and J are TRBV28 and TRBJ2-7; D might be TRBD1 (6 bases). V shed 2 bases and J shed 3 bases, with 14 bases lying between them. The CDR3 extends over 15 amino acids. Germline V CDR1 and CDR2: MDHEN, SYDVKM. In nucleotides, the CDR3 is TGTGCCAGCAGTTTAGGTGACAGGTTCTACTACGAGCAGTACTTC. It specifies CASSLGDRFYYEQYF.

This clonotype showed up many times. V and J are TRBV7-9 and TRBJ2-4; D ambiguous. Germline CDR1 SEHNR, CDR2 FQNEAQ (reference sequence). The CDR3 runs 15 residues. V lost 2 bases to trimming and J lost 5 bases, with 13 bases between them. The CDR3 here is CASSLPTDGENIQYF. Written as DNA, the CDR3 is TGTGCCAGCAGCTTACCCACTGACGGAGAAAACATTCAGTACTTC.

This clonotype was seen at least ten times. The chain links TRBV11-2 to TRBJ1-2; tentative D call: TRBD1 (6 bases). V lost 0 bases to trimming and J lost 7 bases, with 15 bases between them. The germline V gene has CDR1 SGHAT and CDR2 FQNNGV. The CDR3 extends over 15 amino acids. The CDR3 DNA reads as TGTGCCAGCAGCTTAGATCCCGGGACATCTTTTGGCTACACCTTC. Its translation: CASSLDPGTSFGYTF.

This clonotype has a count of ten or more. The V call is TRBV6-5, the J call TRBJ1-1; D gene ambiguous. Germline CDR1 reads MNHEY; CDR2 reads SVGAGI. The CDR3 contains 15 residues. V gave up 0 bases and J gave up 2 bases, with 10 bases separating them. The CDR3, as DNA: TGTGCCAGCAGTTACTCCGGAACCCTAAACACTGAAGCTTTCTTT. This gives the protein CASSYSGTLNTEAFF.

The chain joins TRBV6-2 or TRBV6-3 to TRBJ1-5; D remains ambiguous. There are 12 residues in the CDR3. V was shortened by 4 bases and J by 8 bases, with 9 bases between the two germline ends. CDR1 is MNHEY and CDR2 is SVGEGT in the germline V gene. In nucleotides, the CDR3 is TGTGCCAGCAGTTCCTCGGAAGAGCCCCAGCATTTT. The encoded protein is CASSSSEEPQHF.

This clonotype was seen ten or more times. V usage is TRBV6-1 and J usage is TRBJ2-4; tentative D call: TRBD1 (6 bases). This CDR3 is built from 18 residues. Germline CDR1 MNHNS, CDR2 SASEGT. V lost 6 bases and J 0 bases, leaving 21 bases between the germline ends. The CDR3, as DNA: TGTGCCAGCAGCGCAAGCCTGACAGGTGGCTCAGCCAAAAACATTCAGTACTTC. This encodes CASSASLTGGSAKNIQYF.

The V and J genes are TRBV6-1 and TRBJ1-1, with D maybe TRBD1 (5 bases). V was pared by 0 bases and J by 1 base, with 6 bases between. The CDR3 has 14 amino acids. Per germline, CDR1 MNHNS and CDR2 SASEGT. The CDR3 sequence: CASSEADTNTEAFF. In nucleotides, the CDR3 is TGTGCCAGCAGTGAAGCGGACACGAACACTGAAGCTTTCTTT.